Shown below are 23 T cell receptor beta chains from a single sample sequenced in a study of T cell responses to AZD1222 COVID-19 vaccine. Sequenced by immunoSEQ multiplex PCR; TCRdb stores in-frame clones only, minus some. The data contain around 120,000 clones, 90% to 95% of them seen just once; the ten biggest clones take up about 5%. The sequencing used peripheral blood, collected 28 days after the second AZD1222 dose. The source is an adult who received the AZD1222 COVID-19 vaccine.

CDR3 sequence: CASSLVGGLSSYNSPLHF. CDR3 sequence (DNA): TGTGCCAGCAGCTTAGTGGGGGGACTGAGCTCCTATAATTCACCCCTCCACTTT. The chain recombines TRBV11-2 with TRBJ1-6; D may be TRBD1 (5 bases). The CDR3 length is 18 residues. V shed 1 base and J shed 0 bases, with 13 bases lying between them. The germline gives CDR1 SGHAT, CDR2 FQNNGV.

This clone showed up just once. The chain employs TRBV7-2 and TRBJ1-5; D uncertain. CDR1 and CDR2 from the germline V gene are SGHTA and FQGNSA. Trimming stripped 1 base from V and 11 bases from J, with 12 bases between. This CDR3 is built from 13 residues. The CDR3 coding sequence is TGTGCCAGCAGCTTAGATCACGGCAGAGCCCAGCATTTT. Its translation is CASSLDHGRAQHF.

The chain uses TRBV7-6 and TRBJ2-2, with a possible D match to TRBD2 (6 bases). From germline, CDR1 is SGHVS and CDR2 FNYEAQ. This CDR3 is built from 17 residues. V lost 3 bases to trimming and J lost 2 bases, with 16 bases between them. CDR3 residues: CASSFSYRDSNTGELFF. The CDR3 DNA reads as TGTGCCAGCAGCTTTTCTTACCGGGACTCAAACACCGGGGAGCTGTTTTTT.

This chain links TRBV9 with TRBJ1-5; 11 nucleotides match TRBD1. This CDR3 comprises 15 residues. Trimming cost V 4 bases and J 4 bases; bases outside gene matches: 4. The germline CDR1 and CDR2 sequences are SGDLS and YYNGEE. CDR3 bases: TGTGCCAGCAGCTTGGGACAGGGGGTTAATCAGCCCCAGCATTTT. It yields the protein CASSLGQGVNQPQHF.

The chain is built from TRBV10-3 and TRBJ1-1, with 7 positions matching TRBD1. CDR1 and CDR2 from the germline V gene are ENHRY and SYGVKD. With V trimmed by 6 bases and J by 1 base, 8 bases remained unmatched. The CDR3 has 15 residues. The CDR3 DNA reads TGTGCCATCAGGGCCCTGACAGGGAAGAACACTGAAGCTTTCTTT. Translated, it gives CAIRALTGKNTEAFF.

The chain uses TRBV19 and TRBJ2-2; D not resolved. The CDR3 sequence is 15 residues long. Germline lookup yields CDR1 LNHDA and CDR2 SQIVND (reference sequence). Trimming removed 7 bases from V and 0 bases from J, with 12 bases in between. This CDR3 reads CASKSINSNTGELFF. DNA for the CDR3: TGTGCCAGTAAATCCATTAACTCGAACACCGGGGAGCTGTTTTTT.

This chain links TRBV5-1 with TRBJ1-1, with 7 bases that match TRBD1. V dropped 2 bases and J dropped 3; count of bases not matched to a gene: 4. The CDR3 sequence is 14 residues long. Germline V gene sequence: CDR1 SGHRS, CDR2 YFSETQ. CDR3 DNA sequence: TGCGCCAGCAGCTTATACAGGGGAGACACTGAAGCTTTCTTT. Translated: CASSLYRGDTEAFF.

This clone occurred once. V usage is TRBV3-1 (or the pseudogene TRBV3-2) and J usage is TRBJ2-3; 7 bases match TRBD2. This CDR3 is built from 14 residues. The germline gives CDR1 LGHDT, CDR2 YNNKEL (reference sequence). V dropped 3 bases and J dropped 5; count of bases not matched to a gene: 5. In nucleotides, the CDR3 is TGTGCCAGCAGCCATGCGACGGGGGGAGATACGCAGTATTTT. Residues: CASSHATGGDTQYF.

The V and J genes are TRBV10-2 and TRBJ1-3; no definite D call. The CDR3 has 13 residues. The germline V and J ends were trimmed by 6 bases and 0 bases, with 6 bases remaining between them. Germline V lookup: CDR1 WSHSY, CDR2 SAAADI. CDR3 residues: CASRESSGNTIYF. The CDR3 DNA follows: TGCGCCAGCAGGGAGAGCTCTGGAAACACCATATATTTT.

The chain joins TRBV10-1 to TRBJ1-1; maybe TRBD1 (5 bases). The CDR3 length is 13 residues. From germline, CDR1 is WNHNN and CDR2 SYGVQD (reference sequence). Trimming took 6 bases from V and 1 from J, leaving 9 bases between them. CDR3 in amino acids: CASRSGANTEAFF. The CDR3 coding sequence is TGCGCCAGCAGGTCCGGGGCGAACACTGAAGCTTTCTTT.

The V call is TRBV7-2, the J call TRBJ2-1; the D is unclear. CDR3 length equals 16 residues. Germline V gives CDR1 SGHTA, CDR2 FQGNSA. Trimming removed 3 bases at V and 0 bases at J, with 12 bases between. The DNA for the CDR3 is TGTGCCAGCAGCTTCGCATTAGCTACCTCCTACAATGAGCAGTTCTTC. Its translation is CASSFALATSYNEQFF. Filled out from reference TRBV7-2 and TRBJ2-1, the complete variable domain reads GAGVSQSPSNKVTEKGKDVELRCDPISGHTALYWYRQSLGQGLEFLIYFQGNSAPDKSGLPSDRFSAERTGGSVSTLTIQRTQQEDSAVYLCASSFALATSYNEQFFGPGTRLTVL.

This clone has more than one count but fewer than ten. CDR3 residues: CATSRDLAGAASEQYF. CDR3 sequence (DNA): TGTGCCACCAGCAGAGATCTGGCCGGAGCTGCCTCCGAGCAGTACTTC. This chain uses TRBV15 with TRBJ2-7; D ambiguous. Trimming cost V 0 bases and J 6 bases, with 18 bases left between them. Per the germline V gene, CDR1 is LNHNV and CDR2 is YYDKDF (reference sequence). The CDR3 is 16 amino acids.

The CDR3, as DNA: TGTGCCAGCAGCGCCGGGACTAGCGGGAGATACGAGCAGTACTTC. Translated: CASSAGTSGRYEQYF. This chain links TRBV13 with TRBJ2-7, with TRBD2 identical over 14 bases. Trimming cost V 5 bases and J 4 bases; bases outside gene matches: 4. Per germline, CDR1 PRHDT and CDR2 FYEKMQ (reference sequence). This CDR3 has 15 amino acids.

This chain joins TRBV14 and TRBJ1-3; D ambiguous. The V end lost 5 bases, the J end lost 0 bases, and 8 bases lay between the germline ends. The CDR3 sequence is 14 residues long. Per the germline V gene, CDR1 is SGHDN and CDR2 is FVKESK. The CDR3 DNA reads as TGTGCCAGCAGCGGCCCGATCTCTGGAAACACCATATATTTT. Amino acids: CASSGPISGNTIYF.

J is TRBJ1-6 and V is TRBV4-3, with D possibly matching TRBD1 (5 bases). Germline CDR1 is LGHNA and CDR2 is YSLEER. This CDR3 comprises 19 residues. Trimming removed 0 bases at V and 6 bases at J, with 21 bases between. The CDR3 DNA follows: TGCGCCAGCAGCCAAGAAGGTAGGACCCCTTCACAGGCTAATTCACCCCTCCACTTT. Translated: CASSQEGRTPSQANSPLHF.

The V and J genes are TRBV18 and TRBJ2-3; TRBD2 aligns across 8 bases. Germline values: CDR1 KGHSH, CDR2 LQKENI. V trimming: 4 bases; J trimming: 2 bases; junction bases outside the gene matches: 11. This CDR3 region has 17 residues. This CDR3 reads CASSRSSGGGNTDTQYF. Written as DNA, the CDR3 is TGTGCCAGCTCACGGAGTTCTGGCGGGGGGAACACAGATACGCAGTATTTT.

The chain couples TRBV18 to TRBJ2-4; TRBD1 might be the D (6 bases). The V gene's germline CDR1 is KGHSH and CDR2 LQKENI. V lost 3 bases, J lost 8 bases, and 20 bases lay in between. The CDR3 loop spans 16 amino acids. CDR3 in DNA: TGTGCCAGCTCACCGCCCCGGGACAAAGGGTTGGACATTCAGTACTTC. Translation: CASSPPRDKGLDIQYF. Using reference TRBV18 and TRBJ2-4 for the parts outside the CDR3, the full variable domain is NAGVMQNPRHLVRRRGQEARLRCSPMKGHSHVYWYRQLPEEGLKFMVYLQKENIIDESGMPKERFSAEFPKEGPSILRIQQVVRGDSAAYFCASSPPRDKGLDIQYFGAGTRLSVL.

The rearrangement joins TRBV7-2 to TRBJ1-6; D gene ambiguous. The CDR3 contains 13 residues. CDR1 and CDR2 from the germline V gene are SGHTA and FQGNSA. V gave up 4 bases and J gave up 7 bases, with 8 bases separating them. The CDR3 DNA reads as TGTGCCAGCAGCTCCCCCAACAATTCACCCCTCCACTTT. This translates into CASSSPNNSPLHF.

The V gene is TRBV6-6, the J gene TRBJ1-1; 9 bases are a match to TRBD1. The CDR3 is 12 residues long. The junction had 8 bases not matched to a gene; V was cut back by 7 bases and J by 11 bases. The germline CDR1 and CDR2 sequences are MNHNY and SVGAGI (reference sequence). The CDR3 is CASTDRGVLAFF. The CDR3 nucleotides read TGTGCCAGCACCGACAGGGGGGTCCTCGCTTTCTTT.

This chain joins TRBV29-1 and TRBJ1-2; 7 nucleotides line up with TRBD1. Unmatched junction bases numbered 14, after V lost 5 bases and J lost 8 bases. The CDR3 is 14 amino acids. In germline, CDR1 is SQVTM, CDR2 ANQGSEA. CDR3 nucleotides: TGCAGCGTTCGACAGGGTGTTGATCTCGGGGGCTACACCTTC. It encodes CSVRQGVDLGGYTF.

The chain carries TRBV7-3 and TRBJ1-2; D uncertain. Germline lookup yields CDR1 SGHTA and CDR2 FQGTGA. The CDR3 covers 14 residues. Trimming took off 0 bases at V and 2 bases at J, with 7 bases between the two ends. The DNA for the CDR3 is TGTGCCAGCAGCTTAACGGGAGGGAACTATGGCTACACCTTC. Translating gives CASSLTGGNYGYTF. The whole variable domain, remainder taken from reference TRBV7-3 and TRBJ1-2, is GAGVSQTPSNKVTEKGKYVELRCDPISGHTALYWYRQSLGQGPEFLIYFQGTGAADDSGLPNDRFFAVRPEGSVSTLKIQRTERGDSAVYLCASSLTGGNYGYTFGSGTRLTVV.

The chain uses TRBV15 and TRBJ2-1; the D is unclear. This CDR3 is 13 amino acids long. The V end was cut by 1 base, the J end by 5 bases, with 6 bases between. CDR1 is LNHNV, CDR2 YYDKDF, per germline (reference sequence). CDR3 sequence: CATSRGPNNEQFF. CDR3 in DNA: TGTGCCACCAGCAGAGGCCCTAACAATGAGCAGTTCTTC.

This chain connects TRBV29-1 to TRBJ2-7; TRBD2 agrees at 13 bases. V gave up 6 bases and J gave up 5 bases; unmatched junction bases: 10. The CDR3 length is 15 residues. Germline CDR1 is SQVTM and CDR2 is ANQGSEA. The CDR3 DNA is TGCAGCGTGGGGAAAACTAGCGGGAGGGCCGACGAGCAGTACTTC. It translates to CSVGKTSGRADEQYF.